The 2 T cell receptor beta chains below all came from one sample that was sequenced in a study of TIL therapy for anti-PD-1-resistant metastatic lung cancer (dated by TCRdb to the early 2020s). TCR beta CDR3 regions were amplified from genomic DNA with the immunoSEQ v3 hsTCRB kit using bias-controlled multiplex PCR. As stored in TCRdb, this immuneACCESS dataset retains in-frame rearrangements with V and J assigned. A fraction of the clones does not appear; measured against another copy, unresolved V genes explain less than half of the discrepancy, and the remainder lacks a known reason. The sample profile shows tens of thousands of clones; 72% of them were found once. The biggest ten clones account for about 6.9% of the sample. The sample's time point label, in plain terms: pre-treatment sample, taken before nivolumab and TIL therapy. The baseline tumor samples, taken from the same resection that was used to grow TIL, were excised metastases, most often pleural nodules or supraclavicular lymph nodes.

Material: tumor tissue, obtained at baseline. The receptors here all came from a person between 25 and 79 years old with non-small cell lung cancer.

The CDR3 region is CASSPGTPNSPLHF. The CDR3 coding sequence is TGTGCCAGCTCACCCGGGACACCTAATTCACCCCTCCACTTT. The chain has TRBV18 and TRBJ1-6; a possible D gene is TRBD1 (6 bases). Trimming removed 3 bases at V and 6 bases at J, with 9 bases between. Germline V lookup: CDR1 KGHSH, CDR2 LQKENI. The CDR3 consists of 14 residues.

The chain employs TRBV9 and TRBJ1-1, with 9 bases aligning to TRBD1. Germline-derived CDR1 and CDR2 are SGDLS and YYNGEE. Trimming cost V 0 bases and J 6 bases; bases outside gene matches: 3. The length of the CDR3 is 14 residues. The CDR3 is CASSVVQGAAEAFF. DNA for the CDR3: TGTGCCAGCAGCGTAGTACAGGGGGCGGCTGAAGCTTTCTTT.